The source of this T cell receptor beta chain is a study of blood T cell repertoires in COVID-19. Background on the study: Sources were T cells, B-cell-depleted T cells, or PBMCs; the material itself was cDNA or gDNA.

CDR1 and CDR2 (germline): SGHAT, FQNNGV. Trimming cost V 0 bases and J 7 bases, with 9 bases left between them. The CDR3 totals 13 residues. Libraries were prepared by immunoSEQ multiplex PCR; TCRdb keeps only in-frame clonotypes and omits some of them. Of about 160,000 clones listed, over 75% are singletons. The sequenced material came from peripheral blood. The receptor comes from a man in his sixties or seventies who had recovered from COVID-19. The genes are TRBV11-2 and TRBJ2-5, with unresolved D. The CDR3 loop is CASSLEVVTTQYF. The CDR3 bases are TGTGCCAGCAGCTTAGAGGTAGTTACGACCCAGTACTTC.